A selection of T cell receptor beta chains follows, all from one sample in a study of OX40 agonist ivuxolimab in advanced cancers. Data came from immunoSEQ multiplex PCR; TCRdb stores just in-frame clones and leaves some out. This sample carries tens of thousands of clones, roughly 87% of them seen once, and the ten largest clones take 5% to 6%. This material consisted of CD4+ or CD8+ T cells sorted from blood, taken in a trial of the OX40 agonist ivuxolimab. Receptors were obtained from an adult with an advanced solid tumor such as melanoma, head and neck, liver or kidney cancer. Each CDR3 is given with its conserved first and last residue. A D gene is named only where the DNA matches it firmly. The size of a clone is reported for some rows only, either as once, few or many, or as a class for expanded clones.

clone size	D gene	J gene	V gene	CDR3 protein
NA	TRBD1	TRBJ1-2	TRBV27	CASSNQGVGYTF
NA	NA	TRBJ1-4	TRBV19	CASSPSGTQGGKLFF
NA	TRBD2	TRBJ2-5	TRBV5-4	CASSIRGGPRETQYF
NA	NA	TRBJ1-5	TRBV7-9	CASSLGRLERNQPQHF
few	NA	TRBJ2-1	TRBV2	CASMGVYNEQFF
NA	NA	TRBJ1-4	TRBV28	CASRGGLEKLFF
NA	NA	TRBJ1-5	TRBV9	CASSVDPRWDQPQHF
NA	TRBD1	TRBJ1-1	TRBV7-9	CASSPSDRVNTEAFF
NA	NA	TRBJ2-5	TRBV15	CATSGGGGWKETQYF
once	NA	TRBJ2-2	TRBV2	CASSAQNTGELFF
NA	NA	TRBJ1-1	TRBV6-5	CASSYLANTEAFF
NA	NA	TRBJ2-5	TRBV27	CASSWSGGQQETQYF
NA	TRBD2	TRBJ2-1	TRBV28	CASSLGGRGGSYNEQFF
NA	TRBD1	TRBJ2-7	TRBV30	CAWRKPGQSLYEQYF
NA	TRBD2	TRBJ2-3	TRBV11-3	CASSRTSGGYTDTQYF
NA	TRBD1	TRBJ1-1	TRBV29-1	CSVPLTGAPGVNTEAFF
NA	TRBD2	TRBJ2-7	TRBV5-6	CASSWGLAGYEQYF
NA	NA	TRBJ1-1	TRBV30	CAWENTEAFF
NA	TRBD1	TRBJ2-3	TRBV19	CASSTRTGKDTQYF
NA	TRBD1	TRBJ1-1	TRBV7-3	CASSPGGYTEAFF
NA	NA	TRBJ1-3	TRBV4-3	CASSQTGGLSSGNTIYF
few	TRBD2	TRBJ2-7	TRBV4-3	CASSQVGGLAGEQYF
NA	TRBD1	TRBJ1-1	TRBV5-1	CASSFRTGGNTEAFF
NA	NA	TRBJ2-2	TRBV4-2	CASSQVAAGRARELFF
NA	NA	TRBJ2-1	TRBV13	CASRPTQGGIYNEQFF
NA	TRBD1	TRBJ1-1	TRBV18	CASSQATGGLTEAFF
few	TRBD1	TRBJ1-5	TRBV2	CASSVGQGPQPQHF
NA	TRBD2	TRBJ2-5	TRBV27	CASSLVAGDQETQYF
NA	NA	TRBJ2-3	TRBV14	CASSHWGGSTDTQYF
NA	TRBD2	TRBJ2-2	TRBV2	CASSLGGGNTGELFF
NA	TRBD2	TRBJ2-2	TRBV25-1	CASSGSYTGELFF
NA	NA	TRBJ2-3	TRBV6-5	CASSPRADTQYF
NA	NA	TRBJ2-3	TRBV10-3	CAISAQGFGTDTQYF
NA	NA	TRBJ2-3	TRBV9	CASSVDRGHTDTQYF
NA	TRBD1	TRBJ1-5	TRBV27	CASRRGTGLGAYSNQPQHF
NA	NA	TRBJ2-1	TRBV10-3	CAISGFSLVSYNEQFF
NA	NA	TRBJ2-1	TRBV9	CASSAQGTYYDEQFF
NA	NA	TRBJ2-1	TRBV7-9	CASSLAAPRSYNEQFF
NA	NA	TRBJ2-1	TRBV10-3	CAISDKNEQFF
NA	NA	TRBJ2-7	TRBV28	CASSLIGEIYEQYF
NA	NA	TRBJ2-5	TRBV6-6	CASSPSDTTQYF
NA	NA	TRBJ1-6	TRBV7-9	CASSLAYNSPLHF
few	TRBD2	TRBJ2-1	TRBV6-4	CASSDSARGDYNEQFF
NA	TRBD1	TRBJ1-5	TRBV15	CATSRDANTGTGTQPQHF
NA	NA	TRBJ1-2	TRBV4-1	CASSQEESSGYGYTF
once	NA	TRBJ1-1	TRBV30	CAWSVLRIGRGYSLNTEAFF
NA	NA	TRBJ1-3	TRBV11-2	CASSISLQGNTIYF
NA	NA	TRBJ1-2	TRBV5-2	CASSEQGGYTF
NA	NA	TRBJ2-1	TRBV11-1	CASSPVGASNEQFF